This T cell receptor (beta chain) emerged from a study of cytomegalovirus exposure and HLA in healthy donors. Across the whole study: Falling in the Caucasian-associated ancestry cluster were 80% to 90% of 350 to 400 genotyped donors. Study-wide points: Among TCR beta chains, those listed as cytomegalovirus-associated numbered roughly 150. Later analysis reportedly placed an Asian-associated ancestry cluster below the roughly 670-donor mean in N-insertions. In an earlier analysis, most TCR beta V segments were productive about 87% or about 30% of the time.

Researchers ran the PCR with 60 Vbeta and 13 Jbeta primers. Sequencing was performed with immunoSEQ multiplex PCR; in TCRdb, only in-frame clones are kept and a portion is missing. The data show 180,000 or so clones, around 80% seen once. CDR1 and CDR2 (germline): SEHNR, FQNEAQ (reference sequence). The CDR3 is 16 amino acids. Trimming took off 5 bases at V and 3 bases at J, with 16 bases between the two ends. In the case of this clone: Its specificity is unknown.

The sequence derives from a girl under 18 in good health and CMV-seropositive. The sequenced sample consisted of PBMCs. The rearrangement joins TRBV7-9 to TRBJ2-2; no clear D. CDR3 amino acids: CASSTNLERYTGELFF. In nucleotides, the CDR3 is TGTGCCAGCAGCACGAATCTAGAGAGGTACACCGGGGAGCTGTTTTTT.